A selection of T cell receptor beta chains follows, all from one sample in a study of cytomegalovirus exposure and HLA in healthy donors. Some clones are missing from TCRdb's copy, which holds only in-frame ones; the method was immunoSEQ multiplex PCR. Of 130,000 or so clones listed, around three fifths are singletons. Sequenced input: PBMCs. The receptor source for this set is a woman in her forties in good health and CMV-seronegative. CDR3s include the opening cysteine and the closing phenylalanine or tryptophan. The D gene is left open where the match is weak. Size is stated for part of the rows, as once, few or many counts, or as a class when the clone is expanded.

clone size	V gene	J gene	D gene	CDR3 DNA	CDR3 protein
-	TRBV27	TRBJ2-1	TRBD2	TGTGCCAGCAGTTTAGTGCCCAGCGGGGGATACAATGAGCAGTTCTTC	CASSLVPSGGYNEQFF
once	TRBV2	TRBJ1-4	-	TGTGCCAGCAACCCTGGTACAAATGAAAAACTGTTTTTT	CASNPGTNEKLFF
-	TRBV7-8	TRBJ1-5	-	TGTGCCAGCACCGCCCAAGGGGGTGCCAATCAGCCCCAGCATTTT	CASTAQGGANQPQHF
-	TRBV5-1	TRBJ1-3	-	TGCGCCAGCAGCTTGTTGCACCGAGATAGCTCTGGAAACACCATATATTTT	CASSLLHRDSSGNTIYF
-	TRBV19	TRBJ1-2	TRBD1	TGTGCCAGTAGTACCGGGACAGGGGGAAGTTATGGCTACACCTTC	CASSTGTGGSYGYTF
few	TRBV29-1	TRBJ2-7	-	TGCAGCGTTTTGAAGCTCCGGGGAACCGCCTACGAGCAGTACTTC	CSVLKLRGTAYEQYF
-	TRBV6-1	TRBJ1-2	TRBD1	TGTGCCAGCATGGGACGGGACAGGGTGGACTATGGCTACACCTTC	CASMGRDRVDYGYTF
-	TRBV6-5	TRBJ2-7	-	TGTGCCAGCAGTTCGACTGTGTCCTCCTACGAGCAGTACTTC	CASSSTVSSYEQYF
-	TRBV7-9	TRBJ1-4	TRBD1	TGTGCCAGCAGCACCGGGACAGATAATGAAAAACTGTTTTTT	CASSTGTDNEKLFF
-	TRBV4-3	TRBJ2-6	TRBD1	TGCGCCAGCAGCCTCGGGACAGGGGACTCTGGGGCCAACGTCCTGACTTTC	CASSLGTGDSGANVLTF
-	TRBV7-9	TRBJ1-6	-	TGTGCCAGCAGCTTAGTTGAGGGCAATTCACCCCTCCACTTT	CASSLVEGNSPLHF
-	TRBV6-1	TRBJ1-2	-	TGTGCCAGCAGTCGGGGGGCAAACTATGGCTACACCTTC	CASSRGANYGYTF
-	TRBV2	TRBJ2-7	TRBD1	TGTGCCAGCAGTCGGACAGGGGGAACCGAGCAGTACTTC	CASSRTGGTEQYF
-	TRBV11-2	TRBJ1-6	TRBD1	TGTGCCAGCAGCTTAGACCCCACCGGGACAGGGTTTCGATCACCCCTCCACTTT	CASSLDPTGTGFRSPLHF
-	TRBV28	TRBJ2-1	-	TGTGCCAGCACCTTTGGGGGGGCTGCTGGCTATGAGCAGTTCTTC	CASTFGGAAGYEQFF
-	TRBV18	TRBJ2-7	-	TGTGCCAGCTCCGACATGGCCTACGAGCAGTACTTC	CASSDMAYEQYF
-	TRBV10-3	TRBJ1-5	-	TGTGCCATCAGTGTCGGGCAGGGGAAAGATCAGCCCCAGCATTTT	CAISVGQGKDQPQHF
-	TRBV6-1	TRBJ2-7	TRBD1	TGTGCCAGCAGGGAGGACAGGGAGAGCTACGAGCAGTACTTC	CASREDRESYEQYF
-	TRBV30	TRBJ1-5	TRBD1	TGTGCCTGGAGCAAGGGACAGGGGCTTCAGCCCCAGCATTTT	CAWSKGQGLQPQHF